This TCR beta chain was captured by sequencing in a study of cytomegalovirus exposure and HLA in healthy donors. Germline-derived CDR1 and CDR2 are MNHNS and SASEGT. The CDR3 spans 13 residues. 60 Vbeta and 13 Jbeta primers were used in PCR. Sequencing used immunoSEQ multiplex PCR; TCRdb keeps in-frame clones, though not all of them. The sample shows some 76,000 clones, about 78% of them seen only once. Comment on this clone: At one of its ends the junction is not consistent with the germline gene, which may arise from a read error.

The sample was PBMCs. The V call is TRBV6-1, the J call TRBJ2-3; perhaps TRBD1 as D (6 bases). The TCR originated in a woman between 40 and 50 years old in good health and CMV-seropositive. The chain's CDR3 is CASEDSSTDAQYF. CDR3 bases: TGTGCCAGTGAGGACAGTAGCACAGATGCGCAGTATTTT.